These T cell receptor beta chains were read from a single sample in a study of blood T cell repertoires in COVID-19. The repertoire was sequenced with immunoSEQ multiplex PCR; TCRdb's copy has only in-frame clones and lacks some. The repertoire holds 85,000 to 120,000 clones, with approximately 82% as singletons. The sample was peripheral blood. These receptors all come from a man aged 55-75 years with active or convalescent COVID-19. CDR3s include the opening cysteine and the closing phenylalanine or tryptophan. The order of the fields is D gene, J gene, clone size, V gene, CDR3 length, CDR3 protein, CDR3 DNA. A D gene is named only where the DNA matches it firmly. Some rows have no size entry. The others give once, few or many, or a class for an expanded clone.

d_gene: NA; j_gene: TRBJ1-2; abundance: NA; v_gene: TRBV20-1; len: 16; CDR3aa: CSASLGAVAGATGYTF; CDR3nt: TGCAGTGCTAGTCTGGGCGCGGTGGCGGGGGCGACTGGCTACACCTTC
d_gene: TRBD2; j_gene: TRBJ2-3; abundance: NA; v_gene: TRBV29-1; len: 16; CDR3aa: CSVDPRGGSVTDTQYF; CDR3nt: TGCAGCGTTGATCCGCGGGGGGGTTCAGTAACAGATACGCAGTATTTT
d_gene: NA; j_gene: TRBJ1-2; abundance: NA; v_gene: TRBV5-1; len: 14; CDR3aa: CASRTGSNDYGYTF; CDR3nt: TGCGCCAGCAGGACCGGGTCCAACGACTATGGCTACACCTTC
d_gene: NA; j_gene: TRBJ2-7; abundance: NA; v_gene: TRBV7-2; len: 12; CDR3aa: CASSLTDYEQYF; CDR3nt: TGTGCCAGCAGCCTGACTGACTACGAGCAGTACTTC
d_gene: NA; j_gene: TRBJ1-1; abundance: once; v_gene: TRBV5-1; len: 13; CDR3aa: CASSQGMNTEAFF; CDR3nt: TGCGCCAGCAGCCAGGGCATGAACACTGAAGCTTTCTTT
d_gene: NA; j_gene: TRBJ2-3; abundance: NA; v_gene: TRBV6-6; len: 13; CDR3aa: CASSRIASDTQYF; CDR3nt: TGTGCCAGCAGCCGAATAGCGTCAGATACGCAGTATTTT
d_gene: NA; j_gene: TRBJ1-1; abundance: NA; v_gene: TRBV28; len: 13; CDR3aa: CASSLGAGLAAFF; CDR3nt: TGTGCCAGCAGTTTGGGGGCTGGGCTGGCAGCTTTCTTT
d_gene: NA; j_gene: TRBJ2-1; abundance: NA; v_gene: TRBV9; len: 17; CDR3aa: CASSLRGAGSSYNEQFF; CDR3nt: TGTGCCAGCAGCCTCCGGGGAGCGGGCAGCTCCTACAATGAGCAGTTCTTC
d_gene: NA; j_gene: TRBJ1-1; abundance: NA; v_gene: TRBV30; len: 11; CDR3aa: CAWSNQQIPFF; CDR3nt: TGTGCCTGGAGTAACCAACAAATCCCTTTCTTT
d_gene: NA; j_gene: TRBJ1-2; abundance: once; v_gene: TRBV11-2; len: 17; CDR3aa: CASSGRGQGSFGYGYTF; CDR3nt: TGTGCCAGCAGCGGTCGCGGACAAGGATCTTTCGGATATGGCTACACCTTC
d_gene: NA; j_gene: TRBJ1-3; abundance: NA; v_gene: TRBV19; len: 13; CDR3aa: CASMGTPGNTIYF; CDR3nt: TGTGCCAGTATGGGGACACCTGGAAACACCATATATTTT
d_gene: TRBD1; j_gene: TRBJ1-1; abundance: NA; v_gene: TRBV7-9; len: 16; CDR3aa: CASSPNIWDRNTEAFF; CDR3nt: TGTGCCAGCAGCCCAAATATCTGGGACAGAAACACTGAAGCTTTCTTT
d_gene: TRBD2; j_gene: TRBJ2-1; abundance: few; v_gene: TRBV6-2/TRBV6-3; len: 14; CDR3aa: CASSHLAAYNEQFF; CDR3nt: TGTGCCAGCAGCCATCTAGCGGCCTACAATGAGCAGTTCTTC
d_gene: NA; j_gene: TRBJ1-1; abundance: NA; v_gene: TRBV2; len: 13; CDR3aa: CASSETGAGEAFF; CDR3nt: TGTGCCAGCAGTGAAACGGGAGCAGGCGAAGCTTTCTTT
d_gene: TRBD1; j_gene: TRBJ1-2; abundance: NA; v_gene: TRBV28; len: 13; CDR3aa: CASRQGTNYGYTF; CDR3nt: TGTGCCAGCAGACAGGGGACTAACTATGGCTACACCTTC
d_gene: TRBD2; j_gene: TRBJ2-5; abundance: NA; v_gene: TRBV9; len: 16; CDR3aa: CASSVGGAGAQETQYF; CDR3nt: TGTGCCAGCAGCGTAGGTGGAGCGGGAGCTCAAGAGACCCAGTACTTC
d_gene: NA; j_gene: TRBJ1-2; abundance: NA; v_gene: TRBV6-2/TRBV6-3; len: 16; CDR3aa: CASSYSSDSPIYGYTF; CDR3nt: TGTGCCAGCAGTTACTCTAGTGACAGTCCTATCTATGGCTACACCTTC
d_gene: TRBD1; j_gene: TRBJ1-1; abundance: NA; v_gene: TRBV5-6; len: 13; CDR3aa: CASSKRQGTEAFF; CDR3nt: TGTGCCAGCAGCAAAAGACAGGGCACTGAAGCTTTCTTT
d_gene: NA; j_gene: TRBJ2-1; abundance: few; v_gene: TRBV25-1; len: 11; CDR3aa: CASTPGNEQFF; CDR3nt: TGTGCCAGCACTCCAGGGAATGAGCAGTTCTTC
d_gene: NA; j_gene: TRBJ1-2; abundance: NA; v_gene: TRBV7-2; len: 15; CDR3aa: CASRTPGRSPYGYTF; CDR3nt: TGTGCCAGCAGGACCCCAGGAAGATCTCCTTATGGCTACACCTTC
d_gene: NA; j_gene: TRBJ1-6; abundance: NA; v_gene: TRBV7-2; len: 16; CDR3aa: CASSLNEGLPNSPLHF; CDR3nt: TGTGCCAGCAGCTTAAATGAGGGCCTCCCTAATTCACCCCTCCACTTT
d_gene: NA; j_gene: TRBJ2-7; abundance: NA; v_gene: TRBV7-7; len: 16; CDR3aa: CASSPGASQDSYEQYF; CDR3nt: TGTGCTAGCAGCCCTGGGGCCAGCCAAGACTCCTACGAGCAGTACTTC
d_gene: NA; j_gene: TRBJ2-1; abundance: NA; v_gene: TRBV20-1; len: 11; CDR3aa: CSHMAGLEQFF; CDR3nt: TGCAGTCATATGGCGGGGTTGGAGCAGTTCTTC
d_gene: NA; j_gene: TRBJ2-1; abundance: few; v_gene: TRBV20-1; len: 11; CDR3aa: CSASSGGIGFF; CDR3nt: TGCAGTGCTAGCTCCGGCGGGATCGGCTTCTTC
d_gene: NA; j_gene: TRBJ2-7; abundance: NA; v_gene: TRBV20-1; len: 13; CDR3aa: CSASGGGYTEQYF; CDR3nt: TGCAGTGCTAGTGGCGGGGGCTATACCGAGCAGTACTTC